This T cell receptor (beta chain) was documented in a study of beta chain features in type 1 diabetes (dated by TCRdb to between 2018 and 2020). Notes on the research overall: Mean age, gender distribution, total cell number and subset yield did not differ between patients and healthy donors. In the study, recently diagnosed type 1 diabetes patients and matched healthy donors were compared on the TCRB repertoires of their sorted circulating CD4+ T cell subsets. Naive and central memory subsets were obtained from all 30 or so donors, but regulatory and stem cell-like memory subsets were isolated from only 8 patients and roughly 8 healthy donors. Across all samples, some 99 million sorted cells were examined, and cell number per subset correlated strongly with RNA yield.

General conclusions and limits of the study: PCR might favor shorter templates, but patient and control samples were amplified and corrected together, so any skew would affect both groups equally. Because small numbers of individuals were included in the HLA sub-analyses, any influence of HLA type on TCRB rearrangement was left unresolved. Naive, central memory and regulatory TCRB repertoires appeared more similar among patients than among healthy donors. Sequencing cDNA rather than genomic DNA could over-represent highly expressing activated cells, although activation and CD3 levels did not differ between groups. In all four CD4+ subsets, TCRB CDR3 length was moderately but significantly shorter in type 1 diabetes patients. At VDJ recombination sites, patients with type 1 diabetes made fewer insertions and deleted more nucleotides, a pattern implying thymic rearrangement abnormalities.

Note on this clone: The specificity of this receptor is unknown. Base qualities are missing; no much larger clone stands one base away.

Each donor gave one peripheral blood draw, roughly 0.11 L on average, collected into heparinised tubes. Using a panel that included CD45RO, CCR7, CD25, CD127, CD95 and CD27, naive, central memory, regulatory and stem cell-like memory CD4+ T cells were sorted on a BD FACSAria II. All sorted populations exceeded 98% purity. PBMCs were isolated immediately by Lymphoprep density gradient centrifugation and stained directly without culture. So that batch effects would be minimized, each experiment stained and sorted samples in pairs, pairing one healthy donor with one patient. From its cysteine to its phenylalanine, the CDR3 spans 15 amino acids. Only the CDR3 DNA stays, 45 bases, in frame from base 1. V and J lose 0 bases and 0 bases, and a span of 8 bases separates them. The germline V gene (reference sequence) specifies SGHNT as CDR1 and YYREEE as CDR2. The entire amount of isolated RNA was reverse transcribed using the High Capacity cDNA Reverse Transcription Kit, so the sequenced TCRB transcripts were expressed ones. Deep immunoSEQ sequencing was applied to naive, central memory and regulatory T cell samples, giving an average of about 3.7 million total reads per sample. Sorted cells were lysed in RLT buffer and RNA was extracted with DNase-treated RNeasy Micro or Mini kits, depending on cell number. To prevent cross-contamination, every cell subset was processed on its own, while patient and healthy donor samples were processed together. TCRB sequences were amplified from cDNA with the immunoSEQ multiplex PCR, producing 87-bp fragments spanning the CDR3 region. The amplicons were sequenced using the Illumina HiSeq platform. The source study handled its data this way. PCR bias was computationally corrected using synthetic template baselines, reads within Hamming distance 2 were collapsed, and singletons that could not be merged were discarded. By aligning reads against IMGT, V, D and J genes, CDR3 length, and insertions or deletions at six rearrangement sites were assigned. Within each subset, clonotype counts were normalized to sorted cell number, and only after that were true diversity and Gini coefficients computed with the tcR R package. Repertoire sharing was quantified using the overlap coefficient calculated on TCRB nucleotide sequences. Imported from immuneACCESS, the table was reduced by TCRdb to in-frame sequences with V and J called. These copies leave out some clones; in studies compared against another copy, an unresolved V gene accounts for under half, and the cause of the remainder is not known. V, J and clone size are those of that table, while D and trimming were read from the DNA. The sample table holds 95,000 to 150,000 clones, of which 16% were seen once. The ten largest clones add up to about 2.5% of the sample.

Sequencing was done on a sample of central memory CD4+ T cells from blood. The V and J segments used are TRBV5-4 and TRBJ2-3, with the D gene not clear enough to name. The receptor's source is a man aged 25 to 40 with type 1 diabetes. The nucleotide sequence reads TGTGCCAGCAGCTTGGGAGGTCTCAGCACAGATACGCAGTATTTT. Translated, it reads CASSLGGLSTDTQYF.